This T cell receptor (beta chain) emerged from a study of blood T cell repertoires in COVID-19. Sequencing used immunoSEQ multiplex PCR; TCRdb keeps in-frame clones, though not all of them. The sample carries 200,000 or so clones, around 84% recorded once. The V end was cut by 3 bases, the J end by 6 bases, with 18 bases between. Per the germline V gene, CDR1 is LNHDA and CDR2 is SQIVND (reference sequence). The CDR3 covers 15 residues. This TCR was sampled from a man aged 25 to 40 with active or convalescent COVID-19. This sequence joins TRBV19 and TRBJ2-7; D may be TRBD2 (7 bases). The sequenced sample consisted of peripheral blood. The CDR3: CASSIAGALVPEQYF. The DNA of the CDR3 is TGTGCCAGTAGTATCGCGGGGGCCCTCGTGCCCGAGCAGTACTTC.